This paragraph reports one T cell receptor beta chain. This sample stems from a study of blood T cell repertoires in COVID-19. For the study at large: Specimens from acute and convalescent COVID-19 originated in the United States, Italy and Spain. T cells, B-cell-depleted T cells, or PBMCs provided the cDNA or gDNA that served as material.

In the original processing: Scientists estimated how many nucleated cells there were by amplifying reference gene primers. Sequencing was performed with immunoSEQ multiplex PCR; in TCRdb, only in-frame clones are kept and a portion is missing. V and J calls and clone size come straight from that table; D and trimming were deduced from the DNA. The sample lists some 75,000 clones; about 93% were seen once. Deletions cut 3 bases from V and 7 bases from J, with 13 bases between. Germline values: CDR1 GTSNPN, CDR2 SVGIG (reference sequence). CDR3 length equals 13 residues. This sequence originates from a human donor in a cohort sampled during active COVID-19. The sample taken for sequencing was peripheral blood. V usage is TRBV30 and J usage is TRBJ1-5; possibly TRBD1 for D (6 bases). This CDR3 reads CAWSANRDQPQHF. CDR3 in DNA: TGTGCCTGGAGCGCAAACAGGGACCAGCCCCAGCATTTT.